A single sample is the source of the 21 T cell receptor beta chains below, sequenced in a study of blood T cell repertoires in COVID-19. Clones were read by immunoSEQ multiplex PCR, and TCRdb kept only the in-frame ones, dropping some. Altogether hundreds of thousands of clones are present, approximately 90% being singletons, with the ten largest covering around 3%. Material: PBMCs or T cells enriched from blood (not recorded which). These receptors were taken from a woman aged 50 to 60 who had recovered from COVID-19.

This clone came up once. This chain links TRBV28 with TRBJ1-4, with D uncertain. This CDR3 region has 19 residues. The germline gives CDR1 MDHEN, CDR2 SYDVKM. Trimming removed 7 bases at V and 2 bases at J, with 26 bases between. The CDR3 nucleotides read TGTGCCAGCACCCTTACCCCCAAGCTACCATTGCGGACTAATGAAAAACTGTTTTTT. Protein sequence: CASTLTPKLPLRTNEKLFF.

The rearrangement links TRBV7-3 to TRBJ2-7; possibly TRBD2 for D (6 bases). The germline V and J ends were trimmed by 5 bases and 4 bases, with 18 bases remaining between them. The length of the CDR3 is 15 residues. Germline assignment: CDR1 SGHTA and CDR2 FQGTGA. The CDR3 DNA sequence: TGTGCCAGCAGCCCCATGGGGGGTCCAGGGTACGAGCAGTACTTC. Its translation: CASSPMGGPGYEQYF.

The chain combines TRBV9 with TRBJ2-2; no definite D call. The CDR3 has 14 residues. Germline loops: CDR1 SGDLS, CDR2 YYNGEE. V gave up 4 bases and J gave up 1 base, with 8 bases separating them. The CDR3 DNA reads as TGTGCCAGCAGCCTTAGCTGGAACACCGGGGAGCTGTTTTTT. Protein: CASSLSWNTGELFF.

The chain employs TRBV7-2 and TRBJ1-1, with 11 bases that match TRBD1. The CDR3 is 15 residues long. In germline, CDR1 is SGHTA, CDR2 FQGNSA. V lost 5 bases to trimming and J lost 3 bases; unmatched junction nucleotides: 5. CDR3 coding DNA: TGTGCCAGCAGCCTCCGGGGACAGGGGGACACTGAAGCTTTCTTT. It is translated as CASSLRGQGDTEAFF.

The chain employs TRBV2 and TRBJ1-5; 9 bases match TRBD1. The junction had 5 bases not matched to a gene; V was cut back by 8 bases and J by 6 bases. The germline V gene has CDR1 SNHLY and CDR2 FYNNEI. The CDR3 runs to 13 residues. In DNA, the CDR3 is TGTGCCAGCCGGGACAGGGAAAGTCAGCCCCAGCATTTT. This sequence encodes CASRDRESQPQHF.

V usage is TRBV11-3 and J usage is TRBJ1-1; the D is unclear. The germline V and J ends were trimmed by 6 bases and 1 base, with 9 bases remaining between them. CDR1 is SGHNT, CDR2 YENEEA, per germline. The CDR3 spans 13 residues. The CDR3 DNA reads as TGTGCCAGCAGAAAAAGCCAGAACACTGAAGCTTTCTTT. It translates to CASRKSQNTEAFF.

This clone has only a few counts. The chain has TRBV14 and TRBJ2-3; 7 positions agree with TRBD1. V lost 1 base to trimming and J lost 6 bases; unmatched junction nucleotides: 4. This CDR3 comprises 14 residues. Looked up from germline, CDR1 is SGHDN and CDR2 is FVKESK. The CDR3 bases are TGTGCCAGCAGCCAAGTCAGGGGGTTGGATACGCAGTATTTT. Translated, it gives CASSQVRGLDTQYF. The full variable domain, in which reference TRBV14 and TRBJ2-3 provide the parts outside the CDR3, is EAGVTQFPSHSVIEKGQTVTLRCDPISGHDNLYWYRRVMGKEIKFLLHFVKESKQDESGMPNNRFLAERTGGTYSTLKVQPAELEDSGVYFCASSQVRGLDTQYFGPGTRLTVL.

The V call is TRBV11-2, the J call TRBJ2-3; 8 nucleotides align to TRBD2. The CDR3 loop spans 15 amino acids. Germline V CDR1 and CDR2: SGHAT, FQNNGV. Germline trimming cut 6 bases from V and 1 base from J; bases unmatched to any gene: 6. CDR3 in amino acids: CASRLAAVRTDTQYF. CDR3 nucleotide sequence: TGTGCCAGCAGACTAGCGGCGGTCCGCACAGATACGCAGTATTTT. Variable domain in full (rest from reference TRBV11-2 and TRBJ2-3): EAGVAQSPRYKIIEKRQSVAFWCNPISGHATLYWYQQILGQGPKLLIQFQNNGVVDDSQLPKDRFSAERLKGVDSTLKIQPAKLEDSAVYLCASRLAAVRTDTQYFGPGTRLTVL.

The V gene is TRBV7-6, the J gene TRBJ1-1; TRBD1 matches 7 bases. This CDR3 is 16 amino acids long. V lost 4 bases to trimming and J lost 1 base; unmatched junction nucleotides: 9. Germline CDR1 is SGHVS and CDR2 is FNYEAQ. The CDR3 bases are TGTGCCAGCAGCTCGCCGTTGCGGGACAGGAACACTGAAGCTTTCTTT. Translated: CASSSPLRDRNTEAFF.

The CDR3 is CATSSDSRSQPQHF. CDR3 bases: TGTGCCACCAGCTCGGACAGCCGGAGTCAGCCCCAGCATTTT. The rearrangement links TRBV24-1 to TRBJ1-5; D might be TRBD1 (6 bases). CDR1 and CDR2 from the germline V gene are KGHDR and SFDVKD. The ends were cut back, 7 bases at V and 6 bases at J, with 15 bases in the middle. The CDR3 is 14 residues long.

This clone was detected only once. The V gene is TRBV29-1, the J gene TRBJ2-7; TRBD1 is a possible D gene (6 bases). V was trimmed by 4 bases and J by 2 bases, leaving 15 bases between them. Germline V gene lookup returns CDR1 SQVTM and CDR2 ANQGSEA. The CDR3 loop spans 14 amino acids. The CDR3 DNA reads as TGCAGCGTTGGACGAGGACAGCAAACCTACGAGCAGTACTTC. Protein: CSVGRGQQTYEQYF.

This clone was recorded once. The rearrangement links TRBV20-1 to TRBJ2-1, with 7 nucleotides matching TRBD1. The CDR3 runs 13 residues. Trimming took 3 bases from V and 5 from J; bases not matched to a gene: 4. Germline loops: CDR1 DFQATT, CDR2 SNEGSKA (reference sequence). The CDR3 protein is CSASNQGDNEQFF. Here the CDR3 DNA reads TGCAGTGCTAGTAATCAGGGGGACAATGAGCAGTTCTTC.

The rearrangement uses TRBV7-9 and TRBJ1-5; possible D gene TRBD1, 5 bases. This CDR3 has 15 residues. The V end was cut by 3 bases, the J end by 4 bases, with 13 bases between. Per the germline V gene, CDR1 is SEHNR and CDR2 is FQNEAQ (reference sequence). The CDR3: CASSFGQGANQPQHF. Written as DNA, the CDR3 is TGTGCCAGCAGCTTTGGGCAGGGCGCAAATCAGCCCCAGCATTTT.

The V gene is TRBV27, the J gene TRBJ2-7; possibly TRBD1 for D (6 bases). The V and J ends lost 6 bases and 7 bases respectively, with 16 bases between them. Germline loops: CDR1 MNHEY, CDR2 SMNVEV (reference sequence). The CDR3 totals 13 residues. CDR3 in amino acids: CASSPSTGFEQYF. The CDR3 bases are TGTGCCAGCAGCCCCAGTACAGGGTTTGAGCAGTACTTC.

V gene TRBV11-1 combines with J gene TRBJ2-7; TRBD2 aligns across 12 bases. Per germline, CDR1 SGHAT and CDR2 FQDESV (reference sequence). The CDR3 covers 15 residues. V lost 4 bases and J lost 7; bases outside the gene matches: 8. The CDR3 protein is CASSSGSSGRGEQYF. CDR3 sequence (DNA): TGTGCCAGCAGCTCCGGATCTAGCGGGAGGGGAGAGCAGTACTTC.

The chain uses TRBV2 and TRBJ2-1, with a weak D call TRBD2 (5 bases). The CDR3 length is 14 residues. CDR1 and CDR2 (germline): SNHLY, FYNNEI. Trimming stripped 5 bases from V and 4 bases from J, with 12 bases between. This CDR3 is CASSPRTRYNEQFF. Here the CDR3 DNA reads TGTGCCAGCAGTCCCCGCACTAGGTACAATGAGCAGTTCTTC.

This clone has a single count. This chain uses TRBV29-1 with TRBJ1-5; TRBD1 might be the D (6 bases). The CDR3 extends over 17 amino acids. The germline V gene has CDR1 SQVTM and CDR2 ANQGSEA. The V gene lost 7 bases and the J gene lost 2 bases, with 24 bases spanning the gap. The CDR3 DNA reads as TGCAGCGGGGGGGGGCAGGTCTCATCAACAGGCAATCAGCCCCAGCATTTT. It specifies CSGGGQVSSTGNQPQHF.

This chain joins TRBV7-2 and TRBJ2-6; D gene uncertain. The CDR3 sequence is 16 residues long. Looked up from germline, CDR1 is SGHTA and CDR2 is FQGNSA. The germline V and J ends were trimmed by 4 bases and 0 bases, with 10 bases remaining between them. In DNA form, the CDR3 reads TGTGCCAGCAGCTCACGTAGGAGCTCTGGGGCCAACGTCCTGACTTTC. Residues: CASSSRRSSGANVLTF.

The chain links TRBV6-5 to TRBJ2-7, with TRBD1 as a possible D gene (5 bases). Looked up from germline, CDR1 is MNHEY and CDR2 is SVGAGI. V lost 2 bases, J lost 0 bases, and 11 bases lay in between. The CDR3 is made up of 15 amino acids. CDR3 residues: CASSYGDSSSYEQYF. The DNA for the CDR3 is TGTGCCAGCAGTTACGGAGACAGCAGCTCCTACGAGCAGTACTTC.

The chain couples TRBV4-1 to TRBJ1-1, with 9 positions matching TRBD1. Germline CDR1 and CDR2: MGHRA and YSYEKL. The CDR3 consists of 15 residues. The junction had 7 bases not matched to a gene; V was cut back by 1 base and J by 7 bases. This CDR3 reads CASSQGGQGTDEAFF. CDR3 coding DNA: TGCGCCAGCAGCCAAGGAGGACAGGGGACGGATGAAGCTTTCTTT.

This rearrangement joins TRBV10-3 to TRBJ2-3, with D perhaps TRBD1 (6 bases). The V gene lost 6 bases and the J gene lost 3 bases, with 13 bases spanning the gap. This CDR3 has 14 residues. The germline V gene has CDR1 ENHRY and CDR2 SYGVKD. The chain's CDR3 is CAISPGQKTDTQYF. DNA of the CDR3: TGTGCCATCAGCCCGGGACAAAAAACAGATACGCAGTATTTT.